The next 19 T cell receptor beta chains were all read from a single sample in a study of graft-versus-host responses after intestinal transplantation. TCRdb keeps only in-frame clones here, not all; method: immunoSEQ multiplex PCR. This table has 43,000 or so clones, just under 95% appearing once. The sequencing here drew on PBMCs, taken roughly 860 days after a first intestinal transplant, on the day of a second. The receptor source for this set is a human patient who received an intestinal transplant, so some T cells may come from the graft donor.

This chain's CDR3 is CAYTRGGTYQPQHF. The CDR3 DNA follows: TGTGCCTATACGAGGGGGGGCACCTATCAGCCCCAGCATTTT. This chain uses TRBV30 with TRBJ1-5; possibly TRBD1 for D (6 bases). Germline loops: CDR1 GTSNPN, CDR2 SVGIG (reference sequence). CDR3 length: 14 residues. The V end was cut by 7 bases, the J end by 5 bases, with 18 bases between.

V and J are TRBV6-5 and TRBJ1-6; D gene uncertain. The V end lost 6 bases, the J end lost 11 bases, and 14 bases lay between the germline ends. The CDR3 is 13 amino acids. Germline CDR1 and CDR2: MNHEY and SVGAGI. CDR3 sequence (DNA): TGTGCCAGCAGCCGATCATTAGGGACACCCCTCCACTTT. Amino acids: CASSRSLGTPLHF.

V is TRBV5-1 and J is TRBJ1-1; no firm D call. This CDR3 contains 13 residues. Germline V CDR1 and CDR2: SGHRS, YFSETQ. V lost 0 bases, J lost 0 bases, and 3 bases lay in between. CDR3 loop: CASSLDMNTEAFF. CDR3 in DNA: TGCGCCAGCAGCTTGGATATGAACACTGAAGCTTTCTTT.

This clone was picked up one time. This chain links TRBV28 with TRBJ2-5, with D possibly being TRBD2 (6 bases). This CDR3 has 12 residues. The V gene's germline CDR1 is MDHEN and CDR2 SYDVKM. The V and J ends lost 10 bases and 2 bases respectively, with 11 bases between them. The CDR3 sequence is CANPGLQETQYF. In DNA, the CDR3 is TGTGCCAACCCGGGACTTCAAGAGACCCAGTACTTC. Full variable domain (remainder filled in from reference TRBV28 and TRBJ2-5): DVKVTQSSRYLVKRTGEKVFLECVQDMDHENMFWYRQDPGLGLRLIYFSYDVKMKEKGDIPEGYSVSREKKERFSLILESASTNQTSMYLCANPGLQETQYFGPGTRLLVL.

J is TRBJ1-1 and V is TRBV6-1; weak D call: TRBD1 (6 bases). The germline V gene has CDR1 MNHNS and CDR2 SASEGT. Trimming removed 8 bases at V and 5 bases at J, with 18 bases between. The CDR3 spans 14 residues. CDR3 amino acids: CASREQGWRTEAFF. In DNA, the CDR3 is TGTGCCAGCCGAGAACAGGGTTGGAGGACTGAAGCTTTCTTT.

This chain connects TRBV27 to TRBJ1-1, with D possibly TRBD1 on 6 matching bases. Germline-derived CDR1 and CDR2 are MNHEY and SMNVEV (reference sequence). The CDR3 has 13 residues. With 4 bases removed from V and 4 bases from J, the gap between germline ends came to 10 bases. The chain's CDR3 is CASSSQGGTEAFF. Written as DNA, the CDR3 is TGTGCCAGCAGTTCACAGGGTGGCACTGAAGCTTTCTTT.

The chain joins TRBV19 to TRBJ2-3; D gene unclear. CDR1 and CDR2 from the germline V gene are LNHDA and SQIVND (reference sequence). V lost 1 base to trimming and J lost 2 bases, with 7 bases between them. The CDR3 consists of 14 residues. CDR3 bases: TGTGCCAGTAGTATAGTAACTGACACAGATACGCAGTATTTT. Translating gives CASSIVTDTDTQYF.

This sequence joins TRBV9 and TRBJ2-7; D not resolved. The CDR3 is 13 residues long. Trimming removed 0 bases from V and 0 bases from J, with 4 bases in between. Germline V gene data show CDR1 as SGDLS and CDR2 as YYNGEE. This CDR3 reads CASSVGNSYEQYF. In nucleotides, the CDR3 is TGTGCCAGCAGCGTAGGGAACTCCTACGAGCAGTACTTC.

This rearrangement joins TRBV7-9 to TRBJ1-1; D is uncertain. This CDR3 spans 11 amino acids. Germline V gene data show CDR1 as SEHNR and CDR2 as FQNEAQ (reference sequence). The V and J ends lost 4 bases and 8 bases respectively, with 8 bases between them. The CDR3 sequence: CASSSMTEAFF. In DNA, the CDR3 is TGTGCCAGCAGCTCCATGACGGAAGCTTTCTTT. The whole variable domain, filled in from reference TRBV7-9 and TRBJ1-1, reads DTGVSQNPRHKITKRGQNVTFRCDPISEHNRLYWYRQTLGQGPEFLTYFQNEAQLEKSRLLSDRFSAERPKGSFSTLEIQRTEQGDSAMYLCASSSMTEAFFGQGTRLTVV.

V usage is TRBV9 and J usage is TRBJ2-7; D perhaps matches TRBD1 (5 bases). V was trimmed by 5 bases and J by 3 bases, leaving 15 bases between them. The CDR3 totals 14 residues. In germline, CDR1 is SGDLS, CDR2 YYNGEE. The CDR3 here is CASRLGRGYYEQYF. In nucleotides, the CDR3 is TGTGCCAGCAGGTTGGGAAGGGGTTACTACGAGCAGTACTTC.

The chain links TRBV25-1 to TRBJ2-2; 7 bases agree with TRBD2. The CDR3 extends over 13 amino acids. Germline V gene lookup returns CDR1 MGHDK and CDR2 SYGVNS. The J segment lost 7 bases and the V segment lost 6 bases, leaving 5 bases of the junction unmatched. This chain's CDR3 is CASSRREGGELFF. The CDR3 DNA follows: TGTGCCAGCAGCCGGAGGGAGGGCGGGGAGCTGTTTTTT.

CDR3 residues: CASSPDYEQYF. The CDR3 DNA is TGTGCCAGCAGTCCCGACTACGAGCAGTACTTC. This rearrangement joins TRBV28 to TRBJ2-7; no clear D. Germline V gives CDR1 MDHEN, CDR2 SYDVKM. Trimming cost V 5 bases and J 3 bases, with 5 bases left between them. CDR3 length: 11 residues.

The table lists this clone with a count of one. The V gene is TRBV7-3, the J gene TRBJ1-2; the D gene is possibly TRBD1 (5 bases). Trimming took off 0 bases at V and 3 bases at J, with 11 bases between the two ends. The germline gives CDR1 SGHTA, CDR2 FQGTGA. The CDR3 is made up of 15 amino acids. This chain's CDR3 is CASSLTGGTDYGYTF. For the CDR3, the DNA is TGTGCCAGCAGCTTAACCGGGGGTACGGACTATGGCTACACCTTC.

The genes are TRBV6-5 and TRBJ2-3; D possibly corresponds to TRBD2 (5 bases). Germline V gives CDR1 MNHEY, CDR2 SVGAGI. CDR3 length: 12 amino acids. V was pared by 6 bases and J by 2 bases, with 6 bases between. This CDR3 reads CASRDSTDTQYF. Written as DNA, the CDR3 is TGTGCCAGCAGGGACTCCACAGATACGCAGTATTTT.

This clone was seen only a few times. The V and J genes are TRBV10-3 and TRBJ1-5; maybe TRBD1 (6 bases). Germline loops: CDR1 ENHRY, CDR2 SYGVKD. This CDR3 has 15 residues. V lost 6 bases, J lost 2 bases, and 14 bases lay in between. The CDR3 loop is CAIRQGLNGNQPQHF. The CDR3 DNA reads as TGTGCCATCAGGCAGGGGTTAAATGGCAATCAGCCCCAGCATTTT.

J is TRBJ2-1 and V is TRBV11-2; D is possibly TRBD1 (5 bases). Looked up from germline, CDR1 is SGHAT and CDR2 is FQNNGV. The V gene lost 6 bases and the J gene lost 9 bases, with 18 bases spanning the gap. This CDR3 region has 14 residues. CDR3 loop: CASSQGVYRTEQFF. The CDR3 bases are TGTGCCAGCAGTCAAGGGGTCTATCGGACTGAGCAGTTCTTC.

The chain couples TRBV5-4 to TRBJ2-2; D gene ambiguous. The CDR3 contains 16 residues. Per the germline V gene, CDR1 is SGHNT and CDR2 is YYREEE (reference sequence). The ends were cut back, 4 bases at V and 5 bases at J, with 18 bases in the middle. CDR3 sequence reads: CASSPTGLKITGELFF. As DNA, the CDR3 is TGTGCCAGCAGCCCAACCGGGCTAAAGATAACCGGGGAGCTGTTTTTT. The whole variable domain, filled in from reference TRBV5-4 and TRBJ2-2, reads ETGVTQSPTHLIKTRGQQVTLRCSSQSGHNTVSWYQQALGQGPQFIFQYYREEENGRGNFPPRFSGLQFPNYSSELNVNALELDDSALYLCASSPTGLKITGELFFGEGSRLTVL.

The chain couples TRBV9 to TRBJ2-4; 8 bases align to TRBD1. The V and J ends lost 3 bases and 0 bases, in that order; junction bases with no gene match: 14. CDR1 and CDR2 (germline): SGDLS, YYNGEE. The CDR3 sequence is 19 residues long. Here the CDR3 DNA reads TGTGCCAGCAGCGCCGCCGGGACAGGTGGCCTAGGAGCCAAAAACATTCAGTACTTC. Translation gives CASSAAGTGGLGAKNIQYF. The full variable domain, with the rest looked up from reference TRBV9 and TRBJ2-4, is DSGVTQTPKHLITATGQRVTLRCSPRSGDLSVYWYQQSLDQGLQFLIQYYNGEERAKGNILERFSAQQFPDLHSELNLSSLELGDSALYFCASSAAGTGGLGAKNIQYFGAGTRLSVL.

The chain has TRBV4-2 and TRBJ2-2, with a weak D call TRBD2 (7 bases). The CDR3 runs to 17 residues. V dropped 0 bases and J dropped 5 bases, with 16 bases sitting between them. From germline, CDR1 is LGHNA and CDR2 YNFKEQ. The CDR3 coding sequence is TGTGCCAGCAGCCAAGATAGAGAGGGGGGGAGGACCGGGGAGCTGTTTTTT. Its protein is CASSQDREGGRTGELFF.